These 17 T cell receptor beta chains were all obtained from the same sample, sequenced in a study of early T cells in non-severe SARS-CoV-2 infection. TCRdb itself ran the 5' RACE reads through MiXCR, one entry per CDR3 protein. The sample gives some 60,000 distinct CDR3 sequences, under 10% of which show up once; 8.5% to 9% is in the top ten. Material for sequencing was whole blood. The receptors here all came from an adult who was a healthcare worker with PCR-confirmed SARS-CoV-2 infection or an uninfected control (not recorded which).

The V and J genes are TRBV29-1 and TRBJ2-2; D is uncertain. Trimming shortened V by 5 bases and J by 2 bases, and 15 bases separated the two germline ends. The CDR3 is 15 residues long. The germline gives CDR1 SQVTM, CDR2 ANQGSEA. CDR3 residues: CSVPTPKQNTGELFF. Written as DNA, the CDR3 is TGCAGCGTTCCGACTCCAAAACAAAACACCGGGGAGCTGTTTTTT.

The table lists this clonotype with a few counts. This rearrangement joins TRBV30 to TRBJ2-7, with 8 bases lining up with TRBD2. This CDR3 region has 14 residues. CDR1 and CDR2 (germline): GTSNPN, SVGIG (reference sequence). Losses at the gene ends were 3 bases for V and 2 bases for J; bases not matched to a gene: 6. CDR3 sequence: CAWRRLAGPYEQYF. The CDR3 DNA sequence: TGTGCCTGGAGGCGATTAGCGGGACCCTACGAGCAGTACTTC.

This clonotype was seen at least ten times. The J gene is TRBJ1-5, the V gene TRBV28; 10 bases match TRBD1. This CDR3 region has 15 residues. J gave up 6 bases and V 2 bases, and 4 bases lay outside the gene matches. Germline CDR1 is MDHEN and CDR2 is SYDVKM. The CDR3 bases are TGTGCCAGCAGTTTACCCGGGACAGGGGTTCAGCCCCAGCATTTT. Encoded protein: CASSLPGTGVQPQHF.

The table lists this clonotype with a few counts. The chain uses TRBV7-6 and TRBJ2-2; D call uncertain. The CDR3 totals 12 residues. Trimming removed 8 bases from V and 1 base from J, with 5 bases in between. Germline CDR1 and CDR2: SGHVS and FNYEAQ. CDR3 amino acids: CASLENTGELFF. The DNA for the CDR3 is TGTGCCAGCCTAGAGAACACCGGGGAGCTGTTTTTT.

This clonotype showed up many times. The chain couples TRBV5-4 to TRBJ2-5, with D possibly being TRBD1 (5 bases). V was shortened by 1 base and J by 3 bases, with 10 bases between the two germline ends. The CDR3 is made up of 14 amino acids. Germline-derived CDR1 and CDR2 are SGHNT and YYREEE (reference sequence). CDR3 in amino acids: CASSLIGREETQYF. The DNA of the CDR3 is TGTGCCAGCAGCTTGATCGGCAGGGAAGAGACCCAGTACTTC.

This clonotype came up many times. This chain uses TRBV7-3 with TRBJ2-1, with 10 bases fitting TRBD1. From germline, CDR1 is SGHTA and CDR2 FQGTGA. This CDR3 has 15 residues. The trim removed 2 bases at V and 6 bases at J, leaving 4 bases unmatched. The CDR3 DNA reads TGTGCCAGCAGCTTAGACAGGGGGCTGGTCAATGAGCAGTTCTTC. As protein: CASSLDRGLVNEQFF. The full variable domain, in which reference TRBV7-3 and TRBJ2-1 provide the parts outside the CDR3, is GAGVSQTPSNKVTEKGKYVELRCDPISGHTALYWYRQSLGQGPEFLIYFQGTGAADDSGLPNDRFFAVRPEGSVSTLKIQRTERGDSAVYLCASSLDRGLVNEQFFGPGTRLTVL.

Ten or more counts support this clonotype. This chain connects TRBV5-1 to TRBJ2-1, with D possibly TRBD1 on 6 matching bases. The germline V and J ends were trimmed by 8 bases and 0 bases, with 12 bases remaining between them. CDR1 and CDR2 from the germline V gene are SGHRS and YFSETQ. CDR3 length equals 14 residues. This CDR3 reads CASKAGDSYNEQFF. The CDR3 nucleotides read TGCGCCAGTAAAGCAGGGGACTCCTACAATGAGCAGTTCTTC.

The gene calls are TRBV11-2 and TRBJ1-4, with D hard to call. Trimming shortened V by 6 bases and J by 0 bases, and 14 bases separated the two germline ends. Germline V gene data show CDR1 as SGHAT and CDR2 as FQNNGV. The CDR3 spans 16 residues. The CDR3 DNA is TGTGCCAGCAGACTATCGCTGGGGACAACTAATGAAAAACTGTTTTTT. The encoded protein is CASRLSLGTTNEKLFF.

The chain recombines TRBV29-1 with TRBJ2-3; maybe TRBD1 (5 bases). V lost 3 bases and J 4 bases, leaving 14 bases between the germline ends. The V gene's germline CDR1 is SQVTM and CDR2 ANQGSEA. The CDR3 contains 14 residues. CDR3: CSVDAGITADTQYF. For the CDR3, the DNA is TGCAGCGTTGATGCAGGGATTACTGCAGATACGCAGTATTTT.

V and J are TRBV18 and TRBJ2-1; D is tentatively TRBD1 or TRBD2 (5 bases each). CDR1 KGHSH and CDR2 LQKENI come from the germline V gene. This CDR3 is 16 amino acids long. V was clipped by 2 bases and J by 12 bases, with 23 bases between them. The CDR3 spells CASSPGTPSLVVRQFF. The CDR3 DNA follows: TGTGCCAGCTCACCAGGGACCCCCTCCCTGGTGGTAAGGCAGTTCTTC.

In its sample, this clonotype was seen many times. The chain combines TRBV7-2 with TRBJ2-3; the D is unclear. The V end lost 2 bases, the J end lost 4 bases, and 13 bases lay between the germline ends. The CDR3 is 15 amino acids. CDR1 and CDR2 from the germline V gene are SGHTA and FQGNSA. CDR3 DNA: TGTGCCAGCAGCTTAAATCAGAAGACCGCAGATACGCAGTATTTT. This codes for CASSLNQKTADTQYF.

This clonotype has ten or more counts. This chain joins TRBV3-1 and TRBJ1-5; no clear D. Trimming shortened V by 0 bases and J by 6 bases, and 6 bases separated the two germline ends. This CDR3 is 13 amino acids long. Per germline, CDR1 LGHDT and CDR2 YNNKEL (reference sequence). CDR3 DNA: TGTGCCAGCAGCCAAGATCGGTTTCAGCCCCAGCATTTT. It specifies CASSQDRFQPQHF.

This clonotype was seen many times. This chain connects TRBV6-1 to TRBJ1-2; TRBD1 matches 7 bases. There are 14 residues in the CDR3. V lost 2 bases and J lost 4; bases outside the gene matches: 4. Germline assignment: CDR1 MNHNS and CDR2 SASEGT. This chain's CDR3 is CASSEWAGGYGYTF. The CDR3 bases are TGTGCCAGCAGTGAATGGGCAGGGGGCTATGGCTACACCTTC.

In its sample, this clonotype was seen many times. The rearrangement links TRBV7-2 to TRBJ2-3; 10 bases line up with TRBD2. In germline, CDR1 is SGHTA, CDR2 FQGNSA. V gave up 0 bases and J gave up 1 base; unmatched junction bases: 1. The CDR3 has 16 amino acids. The CDR3 DNA reads as TGTGCCAGCAGCTTAGCCGGGACTAGCGGCACAGATACGCAGTATTTT. Translation: CASSLAGTSGTDTQYF.

V usage is TRBV20-1 and J usage is TRBJ1-1; 8 bases fit TRBD1. The CDR3 runs to 13 residues. V shed 5 bases, J shed 3 bases, and the junction held 5 bases outside the gene matches. Germline CDR1 reads DFQATT; CDR2 reads SNEGSKA (reference sequence). CDR3 sequence reads: CSAQTGVDTEAFF. In DNA form, the CDR3 reads TGCAGTGCTCAGACAGGGGTCGACACTGAAGCTTTCTTT.

The table lists this clonotype with a few counts. The V gene is TRBV20-1, the J gene TRBJ1-2; no clear D gene. The CDR3 consists of 15 residues. The ends were cut back, 2 bases at V and 3 bases at J, with 16 bases in the middle. CDR1 and CDR2 (germline): DFQATT, SNEGSKA (reference sequence). The CDR3 DNA sequence: TGCAGTGCTAGAACGGGAGGGCCGGGGTACTATGGCTACACCTTC. It codes for CSARTGGPGYYGYTF.

This clonotype was observed many times. The chain employs TRBV5-6 and TRBJ2-7; no firm D call. The CDR3 totals 15 residues. Trimming took off 1 base at V and 3 bases at J, with 14 bases between the two ends. CDR1 and CDR2 from the germline V gene are SGHDT and YYEEEE. In nucleotides, the CDR3 is TGTGCCAGCAGCTTGCCGGACGGAAAAAGCTACGAGCAGTACTTC. This gives the protein CASSLPDGKSYEQYF.